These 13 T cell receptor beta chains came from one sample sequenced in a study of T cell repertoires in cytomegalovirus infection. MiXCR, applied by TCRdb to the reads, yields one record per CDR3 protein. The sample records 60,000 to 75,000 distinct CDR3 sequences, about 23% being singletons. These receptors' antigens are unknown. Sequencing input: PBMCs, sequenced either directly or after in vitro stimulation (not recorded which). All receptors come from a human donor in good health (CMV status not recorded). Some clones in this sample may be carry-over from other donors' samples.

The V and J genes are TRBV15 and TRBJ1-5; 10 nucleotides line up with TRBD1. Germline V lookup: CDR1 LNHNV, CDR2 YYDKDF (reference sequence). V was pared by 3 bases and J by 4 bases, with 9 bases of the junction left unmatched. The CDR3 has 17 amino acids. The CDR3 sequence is CATSRGGTGDFNQPQHF. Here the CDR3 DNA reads TGTGCCACCAGCAGGGGTGGGACAGGGGATTTTAATCAGCCCCAGCATTTT.

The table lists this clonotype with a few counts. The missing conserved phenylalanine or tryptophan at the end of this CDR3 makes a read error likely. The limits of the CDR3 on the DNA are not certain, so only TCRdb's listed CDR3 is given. Here the CDR3 reads CASSQDGL. The chain is built from TRBV4-1 and TRBJ2-1. Germline V gene sequence: CDR1 MGHRA, CDR2 YSYEKL. The CDR3 is 8 residues long, counting both termini.

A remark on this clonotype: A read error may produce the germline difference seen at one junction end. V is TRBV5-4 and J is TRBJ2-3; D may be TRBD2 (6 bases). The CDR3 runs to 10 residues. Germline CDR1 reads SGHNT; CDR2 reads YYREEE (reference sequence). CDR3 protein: CASSPGTENF. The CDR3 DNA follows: TGTGCCAGCAGCCCAGGGACTGAAAATTTT.

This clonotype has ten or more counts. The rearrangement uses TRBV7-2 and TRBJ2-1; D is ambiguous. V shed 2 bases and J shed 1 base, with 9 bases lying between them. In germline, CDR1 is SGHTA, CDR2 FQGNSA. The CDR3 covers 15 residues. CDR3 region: CASSLISGSYNEQFF. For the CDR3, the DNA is TGTGCCAGCAGCTTAATTTCCGGATCCTACAATGAGCAGTTCTTC.

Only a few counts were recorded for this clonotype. CDR3 residues: CASSLSIFGGTGELFF. In DNA form, the CDR3 reads TGTGCCAGCAGCTTAAGTATATTCGGGGGCACCGGGGAGCTGTTTTTT. This chain uses TRBV7-2 with TRBJ2-2; the D gene is possibly TRBD2 (6 bases). Between the trimmed V and J ends, which lost 2 bases and 4 bases, there was a span of 14 bases. The germline gives CDR1 SGHTA, CDR2 FQGNSA. The CDR3 consists of 16 residues.

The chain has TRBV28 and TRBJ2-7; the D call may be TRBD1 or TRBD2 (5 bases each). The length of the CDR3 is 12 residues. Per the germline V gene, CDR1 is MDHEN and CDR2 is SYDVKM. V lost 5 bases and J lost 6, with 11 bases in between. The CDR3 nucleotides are TGTGCCAGCAGTCCGGGACGGGTCGAGCAGTACTTC. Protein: CASSPGRVEQYF.

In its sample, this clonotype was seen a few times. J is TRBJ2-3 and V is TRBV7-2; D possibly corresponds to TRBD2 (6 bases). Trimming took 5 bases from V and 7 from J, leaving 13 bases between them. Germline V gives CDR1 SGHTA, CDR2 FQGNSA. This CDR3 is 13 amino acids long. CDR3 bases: TGTGCCAGCAGCCCCGAGGAGGGCCATACGCAGTATTTT. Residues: CASSPEEGHTQYF.

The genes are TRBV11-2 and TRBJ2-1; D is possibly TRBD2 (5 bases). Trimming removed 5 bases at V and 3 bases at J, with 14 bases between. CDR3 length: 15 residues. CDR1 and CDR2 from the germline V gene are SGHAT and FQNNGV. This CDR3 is CASSRLDSFYNEQFF. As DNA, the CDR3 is TGTGCCAGCAGCAGATTGGACTCGTTCTACAATGAGCAGTTCTTC.

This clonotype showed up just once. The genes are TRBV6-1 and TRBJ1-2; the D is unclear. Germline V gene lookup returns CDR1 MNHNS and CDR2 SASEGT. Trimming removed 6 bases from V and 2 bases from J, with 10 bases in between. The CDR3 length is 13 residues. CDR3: CASRVSGNYGYTF. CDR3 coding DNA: TGTGCCAGCAGAGTATCCGGAAACTATGGCTACACCTTC.

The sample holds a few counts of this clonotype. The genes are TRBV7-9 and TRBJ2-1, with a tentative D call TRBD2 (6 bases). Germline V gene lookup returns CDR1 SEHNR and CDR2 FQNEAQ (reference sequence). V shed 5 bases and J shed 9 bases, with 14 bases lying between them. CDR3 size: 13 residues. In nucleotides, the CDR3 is TGTGCCAGCAGCCCCCGGGCCGGGAGTGAGCAGTTCTTC. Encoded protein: CASSPRAGSEQFF.

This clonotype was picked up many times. The CDR3 reads CASSLGEFVYEQYF. DNA of the CDR3: TGTGCCAGCAGCTTAGGCGAGTTTGTTTACGAGCAGTACTTC. The rearrangement uses TRBV7-2 and TRBJ2-7, with D hard to call. The length of the CDR3 is 14 residues. Germline values: CDR1 SGHTA, CDR2 FQGNSA. Trimming pared 1 base from V and 4 bases from J, leaving 11 bases between.

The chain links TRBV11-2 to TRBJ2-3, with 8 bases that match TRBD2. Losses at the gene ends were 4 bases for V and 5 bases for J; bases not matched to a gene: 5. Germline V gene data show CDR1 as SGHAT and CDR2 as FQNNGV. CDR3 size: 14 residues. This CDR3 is CASSSRTSQDTQYF. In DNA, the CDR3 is TGTGCCAGCAGCTCTAGGACTAGCCAAGATACGCAGTATTTT.

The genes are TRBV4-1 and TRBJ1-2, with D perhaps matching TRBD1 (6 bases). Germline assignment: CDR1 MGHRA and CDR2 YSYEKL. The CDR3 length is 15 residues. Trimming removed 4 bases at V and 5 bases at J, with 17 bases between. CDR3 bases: TGCGCCAGCAGCCTCAAGACGGGGGGCGTTTATGGCTACACCTTC. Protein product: CASSLKTGGVYGYTF.